Detailed here is one TCR beta chain. Generated by immunoSEQ multiplex PCR, the TCRdb table keeps only in-frame clones and is missing some. Among 380,000 or so clones listed, around nine tenths were seen once. This record belongs to a study of blood T cell repertoires in COVID-19. Trimming cost V 3 bases and J 8 bases, with 17 bases left between them. The CDR3 loop spans 16 amino acids. Germline values: CDR1 ENHRY, CDR2 SYGVKD. This receptor was obtained from a woman between 25 and 40 years old with acute COVID-19. The specimen sequenced was PBMCs or T cells enriched from blood (not recorded which). The chain combines TRBV10-3 with TRBJ1-6, with D maybe TRBD1 (5 bases). The CDR3 sequence is CAISDQRQNFDSPLHF. CDR3 nucleotide sequence: TGTGCCATCAGTGACCAGAGACAGAATTTCGATTCACCCCTCCACTTT.